What follows is one TCR beta chain and its context. The source of the sample is a study of cytomegalovirus exposure and HLA in healthy donors. PCR involved 60 Vbeta and 13 Jbeta primers. Assay used: immunoSEQ multiplex PCR; TCRdb lists only in-frame clones, some missing. The repertoire holds 99,000 or so clones, with 78% as singletons. V was pared by 5 bases and J by 7 bases, with 16 bases of the junction left unmatched. CDR3 length: 17 amino acids. Germline V gene sequence: CDR1 MDHEN, CDR2 SYDVKM. This sequence was found in a woman between 40 and 50 years old in good health and CMV-seronegative. The rearrangement uses TRBV28 and TRBJ2-1; 8 bases are shared with TRBD2. The sequenced sample consisted of PBMCs. The DNA for the CDR3 is TGTGCCAGCAGTCCCATCAAGAGCGGGAGAAGGCTAAATGAGCAGTTCTTC. Its protein product is CASSPIKSGRRLNEQFF. The full variable domain, in which reference TRBV28 and TRBJ2-1 provide the parts outside the CDR3, is DVKVTQSSRYLVKRTGEKVFLECVQDMDHENMFWYRQDPGLGLRLIYFSYDVKMKEKGDIPEGYSVSREKKERFSLILESASTNQTSMYLCASSPIKSGRRLNEQFFGPGTRLTVL.